This TCR beta chain was profiled in a study of shared clonotypes between healthy human individuals. Overall study: Researchers drew samples from two women and a few men aged 18 to 49.

Study-wide points: Non-shared clonotypes displayed generation probabilities falling below those of clonotypes present in all four donors. Even with large depth, rarefaction showed that sorted-subset sequencing was incomplete.

Germline V gene sequence: CDR1 MNHEY, CDR2 SMNVEV (reference sequence). The V gene end was trimmed by 5 bases and the J gene end by 7 bases; junction bases not matched to a gene: 9. The CDR3 is made up of 15 amino acids. In regard to this clone: What it binds is unknown.

Clones were sequenced by immunoSEQ multiplex PCR, and TCRdb holds only the in-frame ones, with some missing. Of hundreds of thousands of clones listed, approximately 96% are singletons. Naive CD8 cells were CD45RO-negative, positively selected for CCR7, excluding terminally differentiated effector memory CD45RA+ cells. This chain joins TRBV27 and TRBJ2-1; 9 bases map to TRBD2. The material sequenced was naive CD8+ T cells sorted from blood. This clonotype was obtained from a woman aged 25-40 years in good health. CDR3 amino acids: CASSPRLAAPNEQFF. The CDR3 DNA sequence: TGTGCCAGCAGTCCGCGACTAGCGGCCCCAAATGAGCAGTTCTTC.